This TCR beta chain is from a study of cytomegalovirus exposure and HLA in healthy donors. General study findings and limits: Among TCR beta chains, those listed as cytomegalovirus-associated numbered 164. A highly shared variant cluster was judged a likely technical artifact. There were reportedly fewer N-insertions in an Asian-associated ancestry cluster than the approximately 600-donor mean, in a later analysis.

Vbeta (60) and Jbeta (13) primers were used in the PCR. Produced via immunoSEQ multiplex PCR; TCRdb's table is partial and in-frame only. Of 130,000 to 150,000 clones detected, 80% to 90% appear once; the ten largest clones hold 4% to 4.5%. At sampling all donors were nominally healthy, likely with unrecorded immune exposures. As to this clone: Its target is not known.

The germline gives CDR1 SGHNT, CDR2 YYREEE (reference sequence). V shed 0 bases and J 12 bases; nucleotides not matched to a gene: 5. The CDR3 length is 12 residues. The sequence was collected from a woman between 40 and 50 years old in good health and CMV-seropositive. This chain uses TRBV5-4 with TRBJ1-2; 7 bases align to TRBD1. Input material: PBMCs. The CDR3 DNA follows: TGTGCCAGCAGCTTGGAATCGACAGGGAACACCTTC. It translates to CASSLESTGNTF.